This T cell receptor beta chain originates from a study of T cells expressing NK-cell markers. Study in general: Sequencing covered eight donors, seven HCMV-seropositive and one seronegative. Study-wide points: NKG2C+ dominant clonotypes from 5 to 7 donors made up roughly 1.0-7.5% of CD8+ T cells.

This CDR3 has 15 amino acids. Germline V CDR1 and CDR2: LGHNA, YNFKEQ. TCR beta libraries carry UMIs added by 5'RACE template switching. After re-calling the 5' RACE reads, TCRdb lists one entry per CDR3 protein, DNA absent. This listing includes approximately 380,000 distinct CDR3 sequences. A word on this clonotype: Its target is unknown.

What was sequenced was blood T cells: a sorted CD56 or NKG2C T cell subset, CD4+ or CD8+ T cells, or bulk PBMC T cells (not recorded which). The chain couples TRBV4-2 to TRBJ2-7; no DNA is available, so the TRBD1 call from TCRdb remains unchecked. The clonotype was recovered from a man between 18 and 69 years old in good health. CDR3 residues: CASSQGTGEFYEQYF.